The 26 T cell receptor beta chains below all came from one sample that was sequenced in a study of blood T cell repertoires in COVID-19. The protocol was immunoSEQ multiplex PCR, while the TCRdb copy is restricted to in-frame clones and leaves out a portion. The data show 300,000 to 450,000 clones, around 87% seen once. Sequencing was performed on peripheral blood. These receptors were taken from a woman aged 55-69 years with COVID-19, enrolled during active disease.

The CDR3 nucleotides read TGCAGCGTGGCAGGGGTTTTGGATGAAAAACTGTTTTTT. Protein: CSVAGVLDEKLFF. This chain uses TRBV29-1 with TRBJ1-4, with D possibly being TRBD1 (6 bases). Trimming cost V 6 bases and J 6 bases, with 14 bases left between them. This CDR3 comprises 13 residues. The germline V gene has CDR1 SQVTM and CDR2 ANQGSEA.

CDR3 sequence: CASSPTPSGNTIYF. Written as DNA, the CDR3 is TGTGCCAGCAGTCCGACACCCTCTGGAAACACCATATATTTT. This chain connects TRBV5-4 to TRBJ1-3; D gene unclear. There are 14 residues in the CDR3. CDR1 and CDR2 from the germline V gene are SGHNT and YYREEE (reference sequence). Deletions cut 5 bases from V and 0 bases from J, with 9 bases between.

The rearrangement uses TRBV7-2 and TRBJ2-1, with TRBD2 identical over 8 bases. The CDR3 has 16 amino acids. V lost 5 bases and J lost 3; bases outside the gene matches: 9. In germline, CDR1 is SGHTA, CDR2 FQGNSA. The CDR3 bases are TGTGCCAGCAGCCCGCGGCCGGGGGGGCTCTACAATGAGCAGTTCTTC. Translated, it gives CASSPRPGGLYNEQFF.

The DNA of the CDR3 is TGTGCCAGCAGCTTACGCACACTGAACACTGAAGCTTTCTTT. It specifies CASSLRTLNTEAFF. This chain joins TRBV5-4 and TRBJ1-1; D is unclear. CDR3 length equals 14 residues. Germline V gene lookup returns CDR1 SGHNT and CDR2 YYREEE (reference sequence). With 2 bases removed from V and 0 bases from J, the gap between germline ends came to 8 bases.

This chain joins TRBV9 and TRBJ1-5; a weak D match, TRBD1 (6 bases). This CDR3 has 14 residues. Germline V gives CDR1 SGDLS, CDR2 YYNGEE. V lost 0 bases and J lost 7, with 11 bases in between. The CDR3 nucleotides are TGTGCCAGCAGCGTAGGAGACAGGTTCCAGCCCCAGCATTTT. Translating it yields CASSVGDRFQPQHF.

This clone was recorded only once. The rearrangement uses TRBV5-1 and TRBJ1-1; D ambiguous. CDR3 length: 13 amino acids. Between the trimmed V and J ends, which lost 3 bases and 7 bases, there was a span of 13 bases. Germline CDR1 SGHRS, CDR2 YFSETQ. This CDR3 reads CASSSEGFLEAFF. The CDR3 DNA is TGCGCCAGCAGCTCGGAGGGCTTCCTTGAAGCTTTCTTT.

J is TRBJ2-7 and V is TRBV27; 11 bases align to TRBD2. CDR3 length equals 16 residues. With V trimmed by 7 bases and J by 0 bases, 8 bases remained unmatched. Germline V CDR1 and CDR2: MNHEY, SMNVEV (reference sequence). CDR3 sequence (DNA): TGTGCCAGCATCCCTAGCGGGGGGATCAGCTCCTACGAGCAGTACTTC. This codes for CASIPSGGISSYEQYF.

There are a few counts of this clone. CDR3 sequence (DNA): TGTGCCAGCAAGGGGGCAGCTATCTATGGCTACACCTTC. Translation: CASKGAAIYGYTF. This chain uses TRBV27 with TRBJ1-2, with 7 bases fitting TRBD1. The CDR3 covers 13 residues. Germline V CDR1 and CDR2: MNHEY, SMNVEV (reference sequence). Trimming took 7 bases from V and 4 from J; bases not matched to a gene: 6.

V is TRBV12-5 and J is TRBJ1-5; 7 bases fit TRBD1. The germline V gene encodes CDR1 LGHNT and CDR2 FRNRAP. The CDR3 covers 16 residues. The V and J ends lost 1 base and 5 bases, in that order; junction bases with no gene match: 8. CDR3 nucleotide sequence: TGTGCTAGTGGTTTGGAGGGACGACAGGGTCATCAGCCCCAGCATTTT. It yields the protein CASGLEGRQGHQPQHF. Full variable domain (remainder filled in from reference TRBV12-5 and TRBJ1-5): DARVTQTPRHKVTEMGQEVTMRCQPILGHNTVFWYRQTMMQGLELLAYFRNRAPLDDSGMPKDRFSAEMPDATLATLKIQPSEPRDSAVYFCASGLEGRQGHQPQHFGDGTRLSIL.

The J gene is TRBJ2-3, the V gene TRBV7-2; 10 nucleotides align to TRBD2. Looked up from germline, CDR1 is SGHTA and CDR2 is FQGNSA. This CDR3 is built from 13 residues. Trimming took 5 bases from V and 15 from J; bases not matched to a gene: 11. CDR3 coding DNA: TGTGCCAGCAGCCAGTCTAGCGGGGGACCCAATTATTTT. Encoded protein: CASSQSSGGPNYF.

This clone was picked up a small number of times. V is TRBV11-3 and J is TRBJ2-7, with 9 nucleotides matching TRBD1. V shed 3 bases and J 6 bases; nucleotides not matched to a gene: 3. CDR1 and CDR2 (germline): SGHNT, YENEEA. This CDR3 region has 13 residues. The CDR3 loop reads CASSLGQGTEQYF. In nucleotides, the CDR3 is TGTGCCAGCAGCTTGGGACAGGGTACCGAGCAGTACTTC. Filled out from reference TRBV11-3 and TRBJ2-7, the complete variable domain reads EAGVVQSPRYKIIEKKQPVAFWCNPISGHNTLYWYLQNLGQGPELLIRYENEEAVDDSQLPKDRFSAERLKGVDSTLKIQPAELGDSAVYLCASSLGQGTEQYFGPGTRLTVT.

This chain uses TRBV7-2 with TRBJ1-3; D perhaps matches TRBD1 (5 bases). Germline V gene sequence: CDR1 SGHTA, CDR2 FQGNSA. The length of the CDR3 is 17 residues. The ends were cut back, 3 bases at V and 0 bases at J, with 15 bases in the middle. Written as DNA, the CDR3 is TGTGCCAGCAGCTTTAGGTTTACCGGGGGCTCTGGAAACACCATATATTTT. This translates into CASSFRFTGGSGNTIYF. The full variable domain, with the rest looked up from reference TRBV7-2 and TRBJ1-3, is GAGVSQSPSNKVTEKGKDVELRCDPISGHTALYWYRQSLGQGLEFLIYFQGNSAPDKSGLPSDRFSAERTGGSVSTLTIQRTQQEDSAVYLCASSFRFTGGSGNTIYFGEGSWLTVV.

This clone has only one observation. The V and J genes are TRBV7-9 and TRBJ1-1; no reliable D call. Germline V gene sequence: CDR1 SEHNR, CDR2 FQNEAQ (reference sequence). This CDR3 comprises 15 residues. The V end was cut by 1 base, the J end by 6 bases, with 15 bases between. CDR3 nucleotide sequence: TGTGCCAGCAGCTTAGGCGGCCGCCAACGTGCTGAAGCTTTCTTT. It is translated as CASSLGGRQRAEAFF.

This chain connects TRBV5-1 to TRBJ2-7, with 11 positions matching TRBD1. The J segment lost 4 bases and the V segment lost 1 base, leaving 4 bases of the junction unmatched. This CDR3 contains 15 residues. From germline, CDR1 is SGHRS and CDR2 YFSETQ. CDR3 DNA: TGCGCCAGCAGCTTGTTGGGACAGGGGGTATACGAGCAGTACTTC. Amino acids: CASSLLGQGVYEQYF.

The genes are TRBV25-1 and TRBJ2-1, with D possibly being TRBD1 (6 bases). V lost 6 bases and J lost 0, with 12 bases in between. The CDR3 is 15 residues long. Germline V CDR1 and CDR2: MGHDK, SYGVNS. The CDR3 coding sequence is TGTGCCAGCAGGAGTGTAGGGGGCTCCTACAATGAGCAGTTCTTC. Amino acid sequence: CASRSVGGSYNEQFF.

CDR3 DNA: TGTGCCAGTAGTATGACTAGCCCAGATACGCAGTATTTT. Protein product: CASSMTSPDTQYF. This sequence joins TRBV19 and TRBJ2-3; 7 positions match TRBD2. This CDR3 spans 13 amino acids. The V gene's germline CDR1 is LNHDA and CDR2 SQIVND (reference sequence). J was trimmed by 4 bases and V by 3 bases; bases with no gene match: 1.

This clone was found once. The chain is built from TRBV2 and TRBJ1-4, with D maybe TRBD1 (6 bases). Germline CDR1 reads SNHLY; CDR2 reads FYNNEI. Trimming stripped 7 bases from V and 0 bases from J, with 12 bases between. This CDR3 comprises 15 residues. CDR3 coding DNA: TGTGCCAGCAAGGACAGACTTGCAACTAATGAAAAACTGTTTTTT. Its protein is CASKDRLATNEKLFF.

V gene TRBV18 combines with J gene TRBJ1-1; TRBD1 agrees at 9 bases. The CDR3 has 15 amino acids. V lost 5 bases and J lost 3; bases outside the gene matches: 7. CDR1 and CDR2 (germline): KGHSH, LQKENI. CDR3: CASSGGQGPDTEAFF. In nucleotides, the CDR3 is TGTGCCAGCTCAGGGGGACAGGGCCCCGACACTGAAGCTTTCTTT. Full variable domain (outside the CDR3, taken from reference TRBV18 and TRBJ1-1): NAGVMQNPRHLVRRRGQEARLRCSPMKGHSHVYWYRQLPEEGLKFMVYLQKENIIDESGMPKERFSAEFPKEGPSILRIQQVVRGDSAAYFCASSGGQGPDTEAFFGQGTRLTVV.

CDR3 bases: TGTGCCAGCAGCCAAGCGCCGGGACTCGGTTTCGCTTTCTTT. Protein product: CASSQAPGLGFAFF. This sequence joins TRBV3-1 (or the pseudogene TRBV3-2) and TRBJ1-1; D is possibly TRBD1 (5 bases). The V gene's germline CDR1 is LGHDT and CDR2 YNNKEL (reference sequence). This CDR3 contains 14 residues. V was pared by 1 base and J by 11 bases, with 17 bases between.

This rearrangement joins TRBV11-1 to TRBJ2-7; D is possibly TRBD1 (6 bases). The germline V and J ends were trimmed by 3 bases and 7 bases, with 16 bases remaining between them. The CDR3 has 14 amino acids. Germline lookup yields CDR1 SGHAT and CDR2 FQDESV (reference sequence). The CDR3 DNA reads TGTGCCAGCAGCTTGGACCTTAGGACAGAGGAGCAGTACTTC. Protein product: CASSLDLRTEEQYF.

V gene TRBV7-8 combines with J gene TRBJ2-7, with a tentative D call TRBD2 (6 bases). Germline CDR1 SGHVS, CDR2 FQNEAQ. V dropped 7 bases and J dropped 3 bases, with 19 bases sitting between them. This CDR3 comprises 15 residues. In nucleotides, the CDR3 is TGTGCCAGCACCCTAGGCAGGCCGGGGGACTACGAGCAGTACTTC. This encodes CASTLGRPGDYEQYF.

This chain joins TRBV11-2 and TRBJ2-2; the D gene is possibly TRBD2 (5 bases). V dropped 5 bases and J dropped 5 bases, with 9 bases sitting between them. This CDR3 is 13 amino acids long. Germline values: CDR1 SGHAT, CDR2 FQNNGV. The CDR3 here is CASSPRGTGELFF. The DNA of the CDR3 is TGTGCCAGCAGCCCGAGAGGGACCGGGGAGCTGTTTTTT.

J is TRBJ2-3 and V is TRBV5-5; perhaps TRBD1 as D (6 bases). Germline CDR1 and CDR2: SGHKS and YYEKEE (reference sequence). This CDR3 has 14 residues. The germline V and J ends were trimmed by 4 bases and 2 bases, with 11 bases remaining between them. The CDR3 region has the DNA TGTGCCAGCAGCCTCTGGACAGCCACAGATACGCAGTATTTT. Residues: CASSLWTATDTQYF.

The V call is TRBV19, the J call TRBJ1-6; 11 nucleotides align to TRBD1. Germline V gene sequence: CDR1 LNHDA, CDR2 SQIVND (reference sequence). J lost 10 bases, V lost 10 bases, and 9 bases had no gene match. The CDR3 has 14 amino acids. CDR3 amino acids: CATGTGGGRSPLHF. CDR3 sequence (DNA): TGTGCCACCGGGACAGGGGGAGGTCGGTCACCCCTCCACTTT. Complete variable domain (other parts from reference TRBV19 and TRBJ1-6): DGGITQSPKYLFRKEGQNVTLSCEQNLNHDAMYWYRQDPGQGLRLIYYSQIVNDFQKGDIAEGYSVSREKKESFPLTVTSAQKNPTAFYLCATGTGGGRSPLHFGNGTRLTVT.

This chain links TRBV19 with TRBJ1-6; 8 nucleotides match TRBD1. With 5 bases clipped from V and 6 bases from J, the junction kept 6 bases outside the gene matches. The CDR3 has 15 residues. Per the germline V gene, CDR1 is LNHDA and CDR2 is SQIVND (reference sequence). CDR3 residues: CASSRYRGSNSPLHF. The CDR3 DNA reads TGTGCCAGTAGTCGGTACAGGGGGTCTAATTCACCCCTCCACTTT.

The V gene is TRBV20-1, the J gene TRBJ1-5, with 8 bases identical to TRBD1. The germline gives CDR1 DFQATT, CDR2 SNEGSKA (reference sequence). The CDR3 runs 15 residues. V was clipped by 3 bases and J by 0 bases; unmatched bases: 4. CDR3 nucleotides: TGCAGTGCTAGTAGCGGGACAGGTAGCAATCAGCCCCAGCATTTT. Encoded protein: CSASSGTGSNQPQHF.